Following are 16 T cell receptor beta chains from one sample sequenced in a study of blood T cells in healthy people across ages (dated by TCRdb to the mid-2010s). The library came from 5' RACE. Sequencing instrument: Illumina HiSeq 2500. The second PCR ran for roughly 7 to 12 cycles and used a J-beta primer mix along with a sample-barcoded 5' primer. TCRdb handled the public reads itself, with Q25 trimming in fastp and clone calling in MiXCR, and kept productive beta chains. Every entry covers one CDR3 protein and lists the most common genes and DNA from its rows. Here the sample has roughly 1,500,000 distinct CDR3 sequences; around 36% occur a single time. Approximately 11% of the sample is held by the ten biggest clonotypes. The specimen sequenced was blood. Receptors originate from a woman aged 25 to 39 in good health.

V and J are TRBV9 and TRBJ2-5, with a tentative D call TRBD2 (6 bases). The CDR3 covers 14 residues. The ends were cut back, 4 bases at V and 4 bases at J, with 14 bases in the middle. Germline V CDR1 and CDR2: SGDLS, YYNGEE. CDR3 protein: CASSSEGGTETQYF. In nucleotides, the CDR3 is TGTGCCAGCAGCTCCGAGGGCGGGACAGAGACCCAGTACTTC.

This clonotype was observed a few times. The chain joins TRBV5-4 to TRBJ2-3, with TRBD1 identical over 10 bases. The CDR3 consists of 16 residues. Unmatched junction bases numbered 7, after V lost 3 bases and J lost 3 bases. CDR1 and CDR2 (germline): SGHNT, YYREEE (reference sequence). As DNA, the CDR3 is TGTGCCAGCAGCTCTCCCCGGGACAGGGGAACAGATACGCAGTATTTT. Its translation: CASSSPRDRGTDTQYF.

The sample holds a few counts of this clonotype. V and J are TRBV20-1 and TRBJ2-3, with 8 bases that match TRBD2. Germline loops: CDR1 DFQATT, CDR2 SNEGSKA (reference sequence). V was clipped by 3 bases and J by 3 bases; unmatched bases: 8. This CDR3 contains 15 residues. The CDR3 region has the DNA TGCAGTGCTAGTATCGAAGCGGGAGTAACAGATACGCAGTATTTT. Protein sequence: CSASIEAGVTDTQYF.

The chain carries TRBV5-1 and TRBJ2-1, with D possibly matching TRBD2 (7 bases). Germline loops: CDR1 SGHRS, CDR2 YFSETQ. Trimming pared 6 bases from V and 4 bases from J, leaving 17 bases between. The CDR3 extends over 15 amino acids. DNA for the CDR3: TGCGCCAGCACAGGGGAGGGGCATACATACAATGAGCAGTTCTTC. It translates to CASTGEGHTYNEQFF.

A few counts support this clonotype. The rearrangement joins TRBV18 to TRBJ2-1; perhaps TRBD1 as D (5 bases). Per germline, CDR1 KGHSH and CDR2 LQKENI. This CDR3 region has 13 residues. V was clipped by 5 bases and J by 5 bases, with 10 bases between them. The chain's CDR3 is CASSFQGNNEQFF. DNA for the CDR3: TGTGCCAGCTCATTTCAGGGAAACAATGAGCAGTTCTTC.

About this clonotype itself: This may come from a read error, since a much larger clone is one base off. The rearrangement uses TRBV27 and TRBJ2-1; TRBD2 is a possible D gene (6 bases). The CDR3 length is 12 residues. Germline CDR1 reads MNHEY; CDR2 reads SMNVEV (reference sequence). DNA of the CDR3: TGTGCCAGCAAAAAACTAGCCAATGAGCGGTTCTTC. Encoded protein: CASKKLANERFF.

J is TRBJ2-7 and V is TRBV20-1; maybe TRBD1 (6 bases). Trimming stripped 5 bases from V and 4 bases from J, with 18 bases between. The CDR3 consists of 14 residues. Germline V gives CDR1 DFQATT, CDR2 SNEGSKA (reference sequence). CDR3 loop: CSAERDIQSYEQYF. In nucleotides, the CDR3 is TGCAGTGCTGAGAGGGACATTCAAAGTTACGAGCAGTACTTC.

This clonotype has just a few counts. The rearrangement joins TRBV5-4 to TRBJ2-1; the match to TRBD2 covers 8 bases. This CDR3 contains 16 residues. The ends lost 4 bases at V and 3 bases at J; junction bases unmatched: 9. Germline V CDR1 and CDR2: SGHNT, YYREEE (reference sequence). CDR3 sequence: CASSPGGGVNYNEQFF. CDR3 bases: TGTGCCAGCAGCCCGGGGGGGGGAGTTAACTACAATGAGCAGTTCTTC.

V and J are TRBV12-3 or TRBV12-4 and TRBJ1-6, with 8 positions matching TRBD1. V was clipped by 6 bases and J by 11 bases; unmatched bases: 6. This CDR3 region has 13 residues. CDR3 in amino acids: CASSPGQGTPLHF. DNA of the CDR3: TGTGCCAGCAGCCCCGGACAGGGAACACCCCTCCACTTT.

In its sample, this clonotype was seen a few times. The V and J genes are TRBV4-2 and TRBJ2-3, with 10 bases lining up with TRBD2. The length of the CDR3 is 16 residues. The V gene end was trimmed by 3 bases and the J gene end by 5 bases; junction bases not matched to a gene: 8. CDR1 and CDR2 from the germline V gene are LGHNA and YNFKEQ. The CDR3 reads CASSQGAGGPIDTQYF. CDR3 coding DNA: TGTGCCAGCAGCCAGGGAGCGGGAGGGCCTATAGATACGCAGTATTTT.

A remark on this clonotype: Germline and junction disagree at one end, which may indicate a read error. The chain combines TRBV29-1 with TRBJ2-7, with TRBD1 matching 8 bases. The CDR3 is 15 residues long. CDR1 and CDR2 from the germline V gene are SQVTM and ANQGSEA. The CDR3 region has the DNA TGCAGCGTTCAACTCCGGGACAGGAGCTCCTACGGGCAGTACTTC. As protein: CSVQLRDRSSYGQYF.

A few counts support this clonotype. In DNA form, the CDR3 reads TGCAGTGCTAGAGATCAGAGTAGGGGGTACAATGAGCAGTTCTTC. This codes for CSARDQSRGYNEQFF. The chain carries TRBV20-1 and TRBJ2-1, with D possibly TRBD1 on 6 matching bases. Deletions cut 0 bases from V and 4 bases from J, with 13 bases between. The V gene's germline CDR1 is DFQATT and CDR2 SNEGSKA (reference sequence). The CDR3 is 15 residues long.

This clonotype appeared a few times. The chain recombines TRBV20-1 with TRBJ2-1; the match to TRBD2 covers 7 bases. The CDR3 is 14 amino acids. Germline CDR1 reads DFQATT; CDR2 reads SNEGSKA (reference sequence). Trimming removed 3 bases from V and 7 bases from J; junction bases left unmatched: 9. For the CDR3, the DNA is TGCAGTGCTAGCTGGGCGGGAGCTCCGAATGAGCAGTTCTTC. This gives the protein CSASWAGAPNEQFF.

This chain links TRBV14 with TRBJ2-5; D gene ambiguous. The V gene lost 4 bases and the J gene lost 7 bases, with 16 bases spanning the gap. The CDR3 consists of 14 residues. Germline V gene sequence: CDR1 SGHDN, CDR2 FVKESK. The CDR3 reads CASSPPAGRPTQYF. The CDR3 DNA reads as TGTGCCAGCAGCCCCCCCGCCGGACGTCCGACCCAGTACTTC. The full variable domain, completed using reference TRBV14 and TRBJ2-5, is EAGVTQFPSHSVIEKGQTVTLRCDPISGHDNLYWYRRVMGKEIKFLLHFVKESKQDESGMPNNRFLAERTGGTYSTLKVQPAELEDSGVYFCASSPPAGRPTQYFGPGTRLLVL.

The genes are TRBV7-9 and TRBJ1-2; D not certain. V was clipped by 3 bases and J by 7 bases, with 21 bases between them. This CDR3 contains 16 residues. Germline CDR1 SEHNR, CDR2 FQNEAQ (reference sequence). In DNA, the CDR3 is TGTGCCAGCAGCTTCTTAAACTCACACTGGGCAACTGGCTACACCTTC. Translation: CASSFLNSHWATGYTF.

This clonotype showed up just a few times. This CDR3 is CASIFDRGTYEQYF. DNA of the CDR3: TGCGCCAGCATTTTCGACAGGGGGACCTACGAGCAGTACTTC. The rearrangement uses TRBV10-2 and TRBJ2-7, with TRBD1 matching 9 bases. The CDR3 has 14 amino acids. V lost 7 bases, J lost 2 bases, and 6 bases stayed unmatched. CDR1 and CDR2 (germline): WSHSY, SAAADI.